This T cell receptor beta chain came from a study of T cell changes during pregnancy in multiple sclerosis. Germline CDR1 reads SGDLS; CDR2 reads YYNGEE. The CDR3 is made up of 13 amino acids. Comments on this clone: A junction boundary mismatches the germline segment, possibly from a read error.

The assay was immunoSEQ multiplex PCR, and TCRdb's table has in-frame clones only and misses some. The table records about 44,000 clones, roughly 96% of them present only once. The chain combines TRBV9 with TRBJ2-1; 7 nucleotides line up with TRBD1. Sequencing was performed on peripheral blood, taken in the second trimester of pregnancy. The receptor's source is a female donor with multiple sclerosis, enrolled in a pregnancy study. CDR3 sequence (DNA): TGTGCCAGCAGGTCTCAGGGGGTCTCTGAGCTGTTCTTC. Its protein product is CASRSQGVSELFF.